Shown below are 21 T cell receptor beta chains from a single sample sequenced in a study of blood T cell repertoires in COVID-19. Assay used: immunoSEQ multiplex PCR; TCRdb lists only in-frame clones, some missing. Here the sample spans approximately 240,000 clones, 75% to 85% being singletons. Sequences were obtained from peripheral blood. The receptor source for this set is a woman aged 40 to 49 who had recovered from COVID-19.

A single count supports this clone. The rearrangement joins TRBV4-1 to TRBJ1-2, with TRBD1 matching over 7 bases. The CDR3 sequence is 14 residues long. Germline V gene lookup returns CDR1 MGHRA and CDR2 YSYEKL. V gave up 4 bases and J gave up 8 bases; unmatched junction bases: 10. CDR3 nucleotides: TGCGCCAGCAGCCGCGACAGGGTGCTAGGAGGCTACACCTTC. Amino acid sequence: CASSRDRVLGGYTF.

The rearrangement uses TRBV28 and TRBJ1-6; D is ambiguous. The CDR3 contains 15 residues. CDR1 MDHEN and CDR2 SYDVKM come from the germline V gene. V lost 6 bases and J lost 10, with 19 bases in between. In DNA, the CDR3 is TGTGCCAGCAGCTCCGTGGGCAGGCATGACTCACCCCTCCACTTT. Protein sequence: CASSSVGRHDSPLHF.

CDR3 in amino acids: CASRQTGDGYTF. CDR3 nucleotide sequence: TGTGCCAGCAGGCAGACAGGGGATGGCTACACCTTC. The rearrangement joins TRBV5-8 to TRBJ1-2; 8 nucleotides match TRBD1. The CDR3 runs 12 residues. Germline lookup yields CDR1 SGHTS and CDR2 YDEGEE. V shed 5 bases, J shed 6 bases, and the junction held 3 bases outside the gene matches.

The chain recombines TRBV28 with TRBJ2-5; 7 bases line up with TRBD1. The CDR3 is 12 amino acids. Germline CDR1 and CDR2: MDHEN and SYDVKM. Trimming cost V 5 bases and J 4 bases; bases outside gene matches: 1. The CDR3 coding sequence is TGTGCCAGCAGTAGACAGGGAGAGACCCAGTACTTC. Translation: CASSRQGETQYF.

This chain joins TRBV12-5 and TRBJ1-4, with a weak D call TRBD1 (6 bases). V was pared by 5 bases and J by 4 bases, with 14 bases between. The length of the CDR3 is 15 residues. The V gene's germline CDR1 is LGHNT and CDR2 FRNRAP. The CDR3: CASGIQGLRNEKLFF. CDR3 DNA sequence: TGTGCTAGTGGTATTCAGGGGTTACGTAATGAAAAACTGTTTTTT.

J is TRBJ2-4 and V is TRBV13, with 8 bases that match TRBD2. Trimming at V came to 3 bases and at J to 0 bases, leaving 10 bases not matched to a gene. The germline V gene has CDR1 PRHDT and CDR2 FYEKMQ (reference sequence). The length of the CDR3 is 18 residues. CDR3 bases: TGTGCCAGCAGCTTGCTACTAGCGGAGCTACTAGCCAAAAACATTCAGTACTTC. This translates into CASSLLLAELLAKNIQYF.

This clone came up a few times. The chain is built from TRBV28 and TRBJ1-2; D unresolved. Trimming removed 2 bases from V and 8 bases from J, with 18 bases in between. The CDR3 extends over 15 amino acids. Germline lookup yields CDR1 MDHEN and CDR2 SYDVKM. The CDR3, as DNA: TGTGCCAGCAGTTTAACGTCAATGCATTCGGGGGGCTACACCTTC. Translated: CASSLTSMHSGGYTF.

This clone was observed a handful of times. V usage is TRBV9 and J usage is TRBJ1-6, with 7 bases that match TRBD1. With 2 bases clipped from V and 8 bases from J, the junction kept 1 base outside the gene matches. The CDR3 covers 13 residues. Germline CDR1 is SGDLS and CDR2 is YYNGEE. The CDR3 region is CASSVRGDSPLHF. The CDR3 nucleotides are TGTGCCAGCAGCGTCAGGGGGGATTCACCCCTCCACTTT. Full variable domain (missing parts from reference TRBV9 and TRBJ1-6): DSGVTQTPKHLITATGQRVTLRCSPRSGDLSVYWYQQSLDQGLQFLIQYYNGEERAKGNILERFSAQQFPDLHSELNLSSLELGDSALYFCASSVRGDSPLHFGNGTRLTVT.

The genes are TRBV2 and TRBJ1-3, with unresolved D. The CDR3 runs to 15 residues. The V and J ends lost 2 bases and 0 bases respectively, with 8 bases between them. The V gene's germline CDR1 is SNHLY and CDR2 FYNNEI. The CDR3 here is CASSEIGSSGNTIYF. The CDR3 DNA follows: TGTGCCAGCAGTGAAATCGGGAGCTCTGGAAACACCATATATTTT.

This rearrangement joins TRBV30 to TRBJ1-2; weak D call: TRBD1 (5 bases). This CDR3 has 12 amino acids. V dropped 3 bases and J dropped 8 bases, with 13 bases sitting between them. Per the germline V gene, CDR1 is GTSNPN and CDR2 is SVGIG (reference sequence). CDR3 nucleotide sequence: TGTGCCTGGAGGAGCGTGGGGGGGGGCTACACCTTC. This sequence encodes CAWRSVGGGYTF. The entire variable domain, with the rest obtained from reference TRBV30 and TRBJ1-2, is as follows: SQTIHQWPATLVQPVGSPLSLECTVEGTSNPNLYWYRQAAGRGLQLLFYSVGIGQISSEVPQNLSASRPQDRQFILSSKKLLLSDSGFYLCAWRSVGGGYTFGSGTRLTVV.

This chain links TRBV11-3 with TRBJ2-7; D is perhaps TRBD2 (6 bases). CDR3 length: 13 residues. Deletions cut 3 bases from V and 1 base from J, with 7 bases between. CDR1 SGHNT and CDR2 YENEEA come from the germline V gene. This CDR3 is CASSLGGSYEQYF. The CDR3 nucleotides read TGTGCCAGCAGCTTGGGGGGTTCCTACGAGCAGTACTTC.

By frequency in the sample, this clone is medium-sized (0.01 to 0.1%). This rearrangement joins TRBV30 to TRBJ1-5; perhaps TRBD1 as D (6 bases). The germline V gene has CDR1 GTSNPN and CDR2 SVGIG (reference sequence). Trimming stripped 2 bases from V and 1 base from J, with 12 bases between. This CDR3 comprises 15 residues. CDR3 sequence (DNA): TGTGCCTGGAGTTACAACAGGGTCAGCAATCAGCCCCAGCATTTT. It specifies CAWSYNRVSNQPQHF. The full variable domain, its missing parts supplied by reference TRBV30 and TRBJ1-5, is SQTIHQWPATLVQPVGSPLSLECTVEGTSNPNLYWYRQAAGRGLQLLFYSVGIGQISSEVPQNLSASRPQDRQFILSSKKLLLSDSGFYLCAWSYNRVSNQPQHFGDGTRLSIL.

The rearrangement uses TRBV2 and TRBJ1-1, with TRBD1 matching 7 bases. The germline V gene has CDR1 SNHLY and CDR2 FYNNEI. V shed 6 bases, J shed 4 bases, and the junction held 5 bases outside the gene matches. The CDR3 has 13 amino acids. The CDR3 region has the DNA TGTGCCAGCAGAGAACAGGGGTTCACTGAAGCTTTCTTT. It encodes CASREQGFTEAFF.

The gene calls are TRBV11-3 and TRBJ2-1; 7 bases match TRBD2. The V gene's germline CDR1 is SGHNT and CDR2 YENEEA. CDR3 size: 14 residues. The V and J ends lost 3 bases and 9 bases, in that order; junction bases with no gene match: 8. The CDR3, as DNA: TGTGCCAGCAGCTTGGGGGGGTCCTGGAGTGAGCAGTTCTTC. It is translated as CASSLGGSWSEQFF. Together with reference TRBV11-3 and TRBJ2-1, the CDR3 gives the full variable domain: EAGVVQSPRYKIIEKKQPVAFWCNPISGHNTLYWYLQNLGQGPELLIRYENEEAVDDSQLPKDRFSAERLKGVDSTLKIQPAELGDSAVYLCASSLGGSWSEQFFGPGTRLTVL.

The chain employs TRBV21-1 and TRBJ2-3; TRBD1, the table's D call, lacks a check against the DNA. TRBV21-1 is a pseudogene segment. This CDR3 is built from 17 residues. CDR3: CASSRCRGTGSTDTQYF. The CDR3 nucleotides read TGTGCCAGCAGCAGGTGTCGCGGGACAGGGTCCACAGATACGCAGTATTTT.

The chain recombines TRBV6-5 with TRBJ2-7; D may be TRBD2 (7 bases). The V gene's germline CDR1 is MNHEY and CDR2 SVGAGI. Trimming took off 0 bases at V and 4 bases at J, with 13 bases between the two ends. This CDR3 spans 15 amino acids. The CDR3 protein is CASSYSNRGAYEQYF. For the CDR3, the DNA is TGTGCCAGCAGTTACTCGAATCGGGGGGCGTACGAGCAGTACTTC.

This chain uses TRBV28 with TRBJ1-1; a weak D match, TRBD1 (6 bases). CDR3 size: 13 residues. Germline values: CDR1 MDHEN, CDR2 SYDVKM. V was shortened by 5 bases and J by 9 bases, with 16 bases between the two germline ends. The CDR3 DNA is TGTGCCAGCAGTCGGACAGAGGGGGGGAAAGCTTTCTTT. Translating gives CASSRTEGGKAFF.

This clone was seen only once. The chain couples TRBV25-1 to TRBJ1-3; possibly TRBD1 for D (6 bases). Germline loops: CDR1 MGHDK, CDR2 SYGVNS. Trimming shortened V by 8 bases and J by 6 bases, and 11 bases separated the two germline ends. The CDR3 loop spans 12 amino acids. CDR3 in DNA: TGTGCCAGCCGCGAGGGGGTAAACACCATATATTTT. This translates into CASREGVNTIYF.

The CDR3 nucleotides are TGTGCCAGCAGCTCCCAGGGGGAGGACAATGAGCAGTTCTTC. This sequence encodes CASSSQGEDNEQFF. The V and J genes are TRBV7-3 and TRBJ2-1; D might be TRBD1 (7 bases). Trimming removed 4 bases from V and 5 bases from J, with 12 bases in between. The CDR3 has 14 amino acids. CDR1 and CDR2 (germline): SGHTA, FQGTGA.

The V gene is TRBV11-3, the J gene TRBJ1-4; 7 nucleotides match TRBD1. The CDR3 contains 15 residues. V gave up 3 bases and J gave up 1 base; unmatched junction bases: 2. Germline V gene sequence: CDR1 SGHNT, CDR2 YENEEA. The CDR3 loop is CASSFQGGTNEKLFF. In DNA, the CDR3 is TGTGCCAGCAGCTTTCAGGGGGGAACTAATGAAAAACTGTTTTTT.

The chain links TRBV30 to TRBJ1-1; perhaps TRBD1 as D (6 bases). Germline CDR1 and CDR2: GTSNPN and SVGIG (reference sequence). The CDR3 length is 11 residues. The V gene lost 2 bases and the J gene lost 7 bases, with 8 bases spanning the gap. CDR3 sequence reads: CAWSRRGEAFF. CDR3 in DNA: TGTGCCTGGAGTCGCAGGGGTGAAGCTTTCTTT. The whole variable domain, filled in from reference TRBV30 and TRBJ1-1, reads SQTIHQWPATLVQPVGSPLSLECTVEGTSNPNLYWYRQAAGRGLQLLFYSVGIGQISSEVPQNLSASRPQDRQFILSSKKLLLSDSGFYLCAWSRRGEAFFGQGTRLTVV.